This T cell receptor beta chain is drawn from a study of blood T cell repertoires in COVID-19. About the study: The United States, Italy and Spain provided the acute and convalescent COVID-19 samples. Nucleic acid was either cDNA or gDNA, and it came from T cells, B-cell-depleted T cells, or PBMCs.

In the original workflow: The authors estimated nucleated cell counts from reference gene primer amplification. Clones were read by immunoSEQ multiplex PCR, and TCRdb kept only the in-frame ones, dropping some. The V and J calls and clone size come from that table; D and trimming were worked out from the DNA. The sample contains tens of thousands of clones, about 80% of which appear only once. Trimming took 6 bases from V and 4 from J, leaving 13 bases between them. Germline V gene sequence: CDR1 KGHSH, CDR2 LQKENI. The CDR3 loop spans 14 amino acids. The sequenced sample consisted of peripheral blood. The source of this sequence is a woman aged 55-70 years with acute or convalescent COVID-19. The V and J genes are TRBV18 and TRBJ1-3; D may be TRBD1 (6 bases). CDR3 nucleotides: TGTGCCAGCTCCACCGGGACAAGAGGAAACACCATATATTTT. Its protein product is CASSTGTRGNTIYF.